The 13 T cell receptor beta chains given below trace back to one sample, sequenced in a study of molecular identifiers for immune sequencing clone quantification. TCRdb fed the PCR reads into MiXCR, producing one record per CDR3 protein. The sample shows approximately 54,000 distinct CDR3 sequences, 20% to 25% of them seen only once. The specimen was naive CD8+ T cells from blood, with Jurkat cell RNA spiked in. Subset in this sample: FACS-sorted CD8+CD4-CCR7+CD45RA+ naive T cells. Receptors originate from a human donor in good health. Some libraries in this study had Jurkat cell RNA spiked in.

This clonotype came up many times. The chain combines TRBV5-6 with TRBJ1-2; D gene uncertain. Trimming took off 4 bases at V and 0 bases at J, with 19 bases between the two ends. This CDR3 has 17 amino acids. Germline CDR1 is SGHDT and CDR2 is YYEEEE. The DNA for the CDR3 is TGTGCCAGCAGCCCTGCGGACCCCCTTTTTCCTAACTATGGCTACACCTTC. It yields the protein CASSPADPLFPNYGYTF. The full variable domain, with the rest looked up from reference TRBV5-6 and TRBJ1-2, is DAGVTQSPTHLIKTRGQQVTLRCSPKSGHDTVSWYQQALGQGPQFIFQYYEEEERQRGNFPDRFSGHQFPNYSSELNVNALLLGDSALYLCASSPADPLFPNYGYTFGSGTRLTVV.

This clonotype has a single count. A much larger clone lies one base from this, so it may be a read error. This sequence joins TRBV15 and TRBJ1-5, with unresolved D. This CDR3 spans 14 amino acids. From germline, CDR1 is LNHNV and CDR2 YYDKDF (reference sequence). V lost 5 bases to trimming and J lost 2 bases, with 10 bases between them. The CDR3 bases are TGTGCCACCAGCGGTAGGAACCGCAATCAGCCCCAGCATTTT. Translation gives CATSGRNRNQPQHF.

This clonotype was seen at least ten times. The chain employs TRBV28 and TRBJ1-5, with a weak D call TRBD1 (5 bases). The CDR3 contains 15 residues. In germline, CDR1 is MDHEN, CDR2 SYDVKM. The V end was cut by 6 bases, the J end by 0 bases, with 12 bases between. CDR3 residues: CASRIGQSSNQPQHF. The DNA of the CDR3 is TGTGCCAGCAGGATCGGACAAAGTAGCAATCAGCCCCAGCATTTT.

In the case of this clonotype: Just one base apart from a much larger clone, this may be a read error. This chain links TRBV4-1 with TRBJ1-2; D possibly corresponds to TRBD1 (5 bases). This CDR3 contains 15 residues. V was cut by 4 bases and J by 4 bases, with 16 bases left in between. Germline CDR1 reads MGHRA; CDR2 reads YSYEKL. CDR3 loop: CASSRGQGITYGYTF. The CDR3 DNA reads TGCGCCAGCAGCCGAGGCCAGGGCATTACCTATGGCTACACCTTC.

With regard to this clonotype: One end of the junction is discordant with germline, which a read error may explain. The rearrangement links TRBV14 to TRBJ1-4; a weak D match, TRBD1 (6 bases). The CDR3 has 17 residues. Germline-derived CDR1 and CDR2 are SGHDN and FVKESK. CDR3: CVSSPGTPNGANEKLFF. The CDR3 DNA reads as TGTGTCAGCAGCCCCGGGACACCGAACGGAGCTAATGAAAAACTGTTTTTT. The complete variable domain, with remaining parts taken from reference TRBV14 and TRBJ1-4, reads EAGVTQFPSHSVIEKGQTVTLRCDPISGHDNLYWYRRVMGKEIKFLLHFVKESKQDESGMPNNRFLAERTGGTYSTLKVQPAELEDSGVYFCVSSPGTPNGANEKLFFGSGTQLSVL.

Details on this clonotype: A clone one base away is much larger, so this may be a read error. The chain carries TRBV6-1 and TRBJ1-6, with TRBD1 matching over 7 bases. This CDR3 comprises 14 residues. The V gene end was trimmed by 3 bases and the J gene end by 11 bases; junction bases not matched to a gene: 7. Germline V gives CDR1 MNHNS, CDR2 SASEGT. CDR3 region: CASSEDRFLAPLHF. Here the CDR3 DNA reads TGTGCCAGCAGTGAGGACAGGTTTTTGGCACCCCTCCACTTT.

Comment on this clonotype: A read error may explain this, as a much larger clone is one base away. J is TRBJ2-1 and V is TRBV5-6; maybe TRBD2 (6 bases). The length of the CDR3 is 18 residues. Between the trimmed V and J ends, which lost 4 bases and 6 bases, there was a span of 26 bases. The germline V gene has CDR1 SGHDT and CDR2 YYEEEE. The CDR3, as DNA: TGTGCCAGCAGCCCCCCGGCGGGATTAGCTGTATCGCTCAATGAGCAGTTCTTC. Translated: CASSPPAGLAVSLNEQFF. Full variable domain (outside the CDR3, taken from reference TRBV5-6 and TRBJ2-1): DAGVTQSPTHLIKTRGQQVTLRCSPKSGHDTVSWYQQALGQGPQFIFQYYEEEERQRGNFPDRFSGHQFPNYSSELNVNALLLGDSALYLCASSPPAGLAVSLNEQFFGPGTRLTVL.

This clonotype has ten or more counts. The chain carries TRBV7-9 and TRBJ2-7; 9 bases match TRBD1. This CDR3 region has 16 residues. The germline gives CDR1 SEHNR, CDR2 FQNEAQ (reference sequence). The V segment lost 5 bases and the J segment 3 bases; nucleotides outside the gene matches: 11. The CDR3: CASSDPPGQGGYEQYF. CDR3 in DNA: TGTGCCAGCAGCGATCCTCCGGGACAGGGCGGCTACGAGCAGTACTTC.

With regard to this clonotype: A much larger clone is a single base away; this may be a read error. This sequence joins TRBV27 and TRBJ1-4, with D unresolved. CDR1 is MNHEY, CDR2 SMNVEV, per germline (reference sequence). CDR3 length: 12 amino acids. The CDR3: CASSFPNKKLFF. Written as DNA, the CDR3 is TGTGCCAGCAGTTTCCCTAATAAAAAACTGTTTTTT.

The rearrangement uses TRBV19 and TRBJ2-1; TRBD1 might be the D (6 bases). Germline V gene data show CDR1 as LNHDA and CDR2 as SQIVND (reference sequence). The CDR3 has 15 amino acids. The V end lost 4 bases, the J end lost 4 bases, and 14 bases lay between the germline ends. The CDR3: CASSTGQRSYNEQFF. CDR3 in DNA: TGTGCCAGTAGTACTGGACAGCGCTCTTACAATGAGCAGTTCTTC.

With regard to this clonotype: A read error may account for a junction end that differs from germline. The chain joins TRBV16 to TRBJ1-1; no firm D call. The CDR3 is 13 residues long. In germline, CDR1 is KGHSY, CDR2 FQNENV. As DNA, the CDR3 is TGTGCCAGCAGCCAATCCTTAAACACTGAAGCTTCCTTT. Amino acid sequence: CASSQSLNTEASF.

This clonotype appeared many times. The chain employs TRBV19 and TRBJ1-5, with 11 positions matching TRBD1. The CDR3 has 15 amino acids. In germline, CDR1 is LNHDA, CDR2 SQIVND (reference sequence). After removal of 4 bases from V and 5 bases from J, the junction contained 4 bases not matched to a gene. CDR3 protein: CASSTDRGLDQPQHF. CDR3 coding DNA: TGTGCCAGTAGTACGGACAGGGGGCTTGATCAGCCCCAGCATTTT.

This clonotype was recorded many times. This rearrangement joins TRBV2 to TRBJ2-2, with D tentatively TRBD1 or TRBD2 (5 bases each). V was shortened by 4 bases and J by 4 bases, with 25 bases between the two germline ends. The germline V gene encodes CDR1 SNHLY and CDR2 FYNNEI. This CDR3 has 19 residues. The CDR3 reads CASSAPAGTGAISTGELFF. The CDR3 nucleotides read TGTGCCAGCAGTGCTCCCGCCGGGACGGGCGCCATCTCCACCGGGGAGCTGTTTTTT.